The 5 T cell receptor beta chains below all came from one sample that was sequenced in a study of blood T cells in healthy people across ages. The second PCR ran about 6 to 12 cycles with a sample-barcoded 5' primer and J-beta primers. TCRdb analysed the 5' RACE reads with MiXCR anew, one entry per CDR3 protein. The data hold 850,000 to 1,000,000 distinct CDR3 sequences, with roughly half observed a single time. Sequenced input: blood. Receptors were obtained from a woman aged 55-69 years in good health.

This chain joins TRBV7-9 and TRBJ2-7, with 10 nucleotides matching TRBD2. J was trimmed by 1 base and V by 8 bases; bases with no gene match: 11. The CDR3 is made up of 16 amino acids. CDR1 SEHNR and CDR2 FQNEAQ come from the germline V gene (reference sequence). CDR3 sequence reads: CASRGSSGSLSYEQYF. In DNA, the CDR3 is TGTGCCAGCCGTGGTTCTAGCGGGAGTTTATCCTACGAGCAGTACTTC.

V gene TRBV12-3 or TRBV12-4 combines with J gene TRBJ2-1, with D perhaps TRBD1 (5 bases). This CDR3 contains 13 residues. The V gene lost 5 bases and the J gene lost 5 bases, with 10 bases spanning the gap. The CDR3 DNA reads as TGTGCCAGCAGTCAGGGATGGGACAATGAGCAGTTCTTC. Its protein is CASSQGWDNEQFF.

The chain couples TRBV5-6 to TRBJ2-4, with 8 bases matching TRBD1. The J call may be incorrect, as the DNA end agrees better with TRBJ2-7. Germline V gene sequence: CDR1 SGHDT, CDR2 YYEEEE. The CDR3 extends over 15 amino acids. CDR3 sequence: CASRKAGTGPYEQYF. CDR3 in DNA: TGTGCCAGCAGGAAAGCCGGGACAGGACCCTACGAGCAGTACTTC.

The chain couples TRBV4-2 to TRBJ1-2; no firm D call. The CDR3 totals 16 residues. V shed 2 bases and J shed 5 bases, with 18 bases lying between them. Germline V lookup: CDR1 LGHNA, CDR2 YNFKEQ. The CDR3 is CASSQTTPIGLYGYTF. The CDR3 DNA follows: TGTGCCAGCAGCCAAACCACTCCCATCGGGCTGTATGGCTACACCTTC.

CDR3 amino acids: CASSLILGIQETQYF. For the CDR3, the DNA is TGTGCCAGCAGCTTAATTCTGGGGATACAAGAGACCCAGTACTTC. The chain couples TRBV7-8 to TRBJ2-5; D remains ambiguous. Germline values: CDR1 SGHVS, CDR2 FQNEAQ. V was pared by 2 bases and J by 2 bases, with 12 bases between. The CDR3 contains 15 residues. Full variable domain (remainder filled in from reference TRBV7-8 and TRBJ2-5): GAGVSQSPRYKVAKRGQDVALRCDPISGHVSLFWYQQALGQGPEFLTYFQNEAQLDKSGLPSDRFFAERPEGSVSTLKIQRTQQEDSAVYLCASSLILGIQETQYFGPGTRLLVL.